This T cell receptor beta chain was identified in a study of T cells in Graves' hyperthyroidism and ophthalmopathy. This clonotype appeared many times. This CDR3 comprises 14 residues. In germline, CDR1 is MGHRA, CDR2 YSYEKL. Trimming removed 1 base from V and 6 bases from J, with 10 bases in between. Amplified TCR beta CDR3 regions derived from RNA transcripts. First-round RT-PCR targeting the TCR CDR3 was performed with the HTBI primer set. TCRdb re-derived calls from the multiplex PCR reads in MiXCR, one entry per CDR3 protein. The sample lists more than 600,000 distinct CDR3 sequences; about 15% were seen once.

The sequencing input was blood. This sequence was found in a man between 18 and 35 years old with Graves' hyperthyroidism. The chain combines TRBV4-1 with TRBJ2-1; tentatively, D is TRBD1 (5 bases). This CDR3 is CASSQGLRVNEQFF. The DNA for the CDR3 is TGCGCCAGCAGCCAAGGTCTCAGGGTCAATGAGCAGTTCTTC.